One and the same sample provided the 21 T cell receptor beta chains below, sequenced in a study of OX40 agonist ivuxolimab in advanced cancers. Profiled with immunoSEQ multiplex PCR; TCRdb holds only in-frame clones, not every one. This sample has under 45,000 clones, with about 82% found just once. The specimen was CD4+ or CD8+ T cells sorted from blood, collected in a trial of the OX40 agonist ivuxolimab. The origin of the receptors is an adult with an advanced solid tumor such as melanoma, head and neck, liver or kidney cancer.

The V and J genes are TRBV15 and TRBJ1-3; TRBD1 is a possible D gene (6 bases). The CDR3 loop spans 15 amino acids. V was clipped by 5 bases and J by 0 bases, with 11 bases between them. Germline values: CDR1 LNHNV, CDR2 YYDKDF (reference sequence). Here the CDR3 reads CATSGGDISGNTIYF. The CDR3 DNA follows: TGTGCCACCAGCGGGGGGGACATCTCTGGAAACACCATATATTTT.

This clone has just a few counts. The chain couples TRBV18 to TRBJ1-2; 8 bases fit TRBD1. The length of the CDR3 is 15 residues. Germline trimming cut 3 bases from V and 7 bases from J; bases unmatched to any gene: 10. Germline CDR1 KGHSH, CDR2 LQKENI. This CDR3 reads CASSPQDRGVSGYTF. The CDR3 nucleotides are TGTGCCAGCTCACCTCAAGACAGGGGAGTAAGTGGCTACACCTTC.

V usage is TRBV28 and J usage is TRBJ1-5, with D possibly TRBD1 on 6 matching bases. The CDR3 runs 13 residues. Germline lookup yields CDR1 MDHEN and CDR2 SYDVKM. The germline V and J ends were trimmed by 5 bases and 4 bases, with 9 bases remaining between them. This chain's CDR3 is CASSDTGNQPQHF. CDR3 nucleotides: TGTGCCAGCAGTGATACAGGGAATCAGCCCCAGCATTTT.

The genes are TRBV19 and TRBJ2-7; either TRBD1 or TRBD2 may supply D (7 bases each). This CDR3 is built from 12 residues. Trimming shortened V by 3 bases and J by 9 bases, and 12 bases separated the two germline ends. Germline lookup yields CDR1 LNHDA and CDR2 SQIVND (reference sequence). CDR3 in amino acids: CASSMGGDRQYF. CDR3 DNA: TGTGCCAGTAGTATGGGAGGGGACAGGCAGTACTTC.

The rearrangement uses TRBV6-1 and TRBJ1-5, with D hard to call. Germline V gene sequence: CDR1 MNHNS, CDR2 SASEGT. CDR3 length: 15 amino acids. The V end was cut by 6 bases, the J end by 0 bases, with 12 bases between. The CDR3 DNA follows: TGTGCCAGCAGCCCGAATCCGGTTAGCAATCAGCCCCAGCATTTT. It codes for CASSPNPVSNQPQHF.

The chain links TRBV7-2 to TRBJ2-2; 7 positions agree with TRBD2. From germline, CDR1 is SGHTA and CDR2 FQGNSA. J gave up 1 base and V 7 bases, and 9 bases lay outside the gene matches. The CDR3 is 16 amino acids. The CDR3 loop is CASNLRPSGNTGELFF. CDR3 coding DNA: TGTGCCAGCAACCTAAGGCCTAGCGGGAACACCGGGGAGCTGTTTTTT.

This clone was detected a few times. The chain links TRBV5-1 to TRBJ1-6; weak D call: TRBD1 (6 bases). The CDR3 is 15 residues long. CDR1 and CDR2 (germline): SGHRS, YFSETQ. V lost 1 base and J lost 7, with 12 bases in between. The CDR3 nucleotides read TGCGCCAGCAGCTTGAGGGGCAGGGGAAATTCACCCCTCCACTTT. As protein: CASSLRGRGNSPLHF.

The chain links TRBV5-1 to TRBJ2-3; D remains unclear. V was shortened by 7 bases and J by 0 bases, with 12 bases between the two germline ends. Looked up from germline, CDR1 is SGHRS and CDR2 is YFSETQ. The CDR3 contains 14 residues. For the CDR3, the DNA is TGCGCCAGCCGGGCATGGAGTAGCACAGATACGCAGTATTTT. This translates into CASRAWSSTDTQYF.

The chain employs TRBV5-1 and TRBJ2-5, with 8 bases fitting TRBD2. The germline V gene encodes CDR1 SGHRS and CDR2 YFSETQ. Trimming removed 0 bases from V and 2 bases from J; junction bases left unmatched: 0. This CDR3 is built from 14 residues. The CDR3 region has the DNA TGCGCCAGCAGCTTGGGCGGGGGGCAAGAGACCCAGTACTTC. Its translation is CASSLGGGQETQYF.

The V gene is TRBV2, the J gene TRBJ2-7; a possible D gene is TRBD1 (6 bases). The CDR3 runs 15 residues. Germline V gives CDR1 SNHLY, CDR2 FYNNEI. V lost 4 bases to trimming and J lost 7 bases, with 20 bases between them. The CDR3 region has the DNA TGTGCCAGCAGTGGACGGGACACCATCCGGAGGGAGCAGTACTTC. It translates to CASSGRDTIRREQYF.

The V gene is TRBV9, the J gene TRBJ1-6; D gene unclear. Trimming removed 0 bases at V and 9 bases at J, with 7 bases between. The length of the CDR3 is 13 residues. Germline lookup yields CDR1 SGDLS and CDR2 YYNGEE. The chain's CDR3 is CASSVDLISPLHF. In DNA, the CDR3 is TGTGCCAGCAGCGTAGATTTGATTTCACCCCTCCACTTT.

By frequency in the sample, this clone is large. The genes are TRBV19 and TRBJ2-2; the D gene is possibly TRBD2 (6 bases). Germline V gene lookup returns CDR1 LNHDA and CDR2 SQIVND (reference sequence). The ends were cut back, 3 bases at V and 7 bases at J, with 9 bases in the middle. The CDR3 spans 13 residues. The CDR3 protein is CASSIGGIGELFF. In DNA, the CDR3 is TGTGCCAGTAGTATCGGGGGAATCGGGGAGCTGTTTTTT.

The chain couples TRBV21-1 to TRBJ2-5; the table's D call, TRBD1, has no DNA check behind it. TRBV21-1 is recorded as a pseudogene. The CDR3 has 18 residues. CDR3 region: CASSKGRAGEKDQETQYF. The CDR3 region has the DNA TGTGCCAGCAGCAAAGGTCGGGCAGGGGAGAAGGACCAAGAGACCCAGTACTTC.

The rearrangement links TRBV6-1 to TRBJ2-5, with 11 bases matching TRBD2. The V and J ends lost 4 bases and 4 bases, in that order; junction bases with no gene match: 11. Germline V gene lookup returns CDR1 MNHNS and CDR2 SASEGT. CDR3 length: 17 residues. CDR3 in DNA: TGTGCCAGCAGTGCGCTCTTAGCGGGGGGGCCGGGAGAGACCCAGTACTTC. Amino acids: CASSALLAGGPGETQYF.

The chain employs TRBV11-3 and TRBJ2-5; D is undetermined. V was shortened by 11 bases and J by 3 bases, with 25 bases between the two germline ends. The CDR3 totals 16 residues. Germline CDR1 reads SGHNT; CDR2 reads YENEEA. The CDR3 DNA reads as TGTGCCCGGTTTGGGTGTGTGGGTTTGTCGAAAGAGACCCAGTACTTC. It specifies CARFGCVGLSKETQYF. The complete variable domain, with remaining parts taken from reference TRBV11-3 and TRBJ2-5, reads EAGVVQSPRYKIIEKKQPVAFWCNPISGHNTLYWYLQNLGQGPELLIRYENEEAVDDSQLPKDRFSAERLKGVDSTLKIQPAELGDSAVYLCARFGCVGLSKETQYFGPGTRLLVL.

V and J are TRBV6-1 and TRBJ1-5; 9 nucleotides align to TRBD1. CDR1 is MNHNS and CDR2 is SASEGT in the germline V gene. CDR3 size: 13 residues. The junction had 2 bases not matched to a gene; V was cut back by 6 bases and J by 5 bases. The CDR3 DNA reads TGTGCCAGCAGGGGACAGGGAGATCAGCCCCAGCATTTT. It encodes CASRGQGDQPQHF.

The chain carries TRBV5-1 and TRBJ2-1; 8 bases agree with TRBD1. Germline V gene sequence: CDR1 SGHRS, CDR2 YFSETQ. There are 13 residues in the CDR3. Trimming at V came to 3 bases and at J to 5 bases, leaving 1 base not matched to a gene. CDR3 in DNA: TGCGCCAGCAGCTCGACAGGGGACAATGAGCAGTTCTTC. Translating it yields CASSSTGDNEQFF.

This clone came up once. This chain links TRBV19 with TRBJ1-3; D perhaps matches TRBD1 (6 bases). V was clipped by 4 bases and J by 4 bases, with 17 bases between them. The CDR3 runs 16 residues. Germline lookup yields CDR1 LNHDA and CDR2 SQIVND (reference sequence). The CDR3 DNA is TGTGCCAGTAGTACTAAACAAGGGACACTCGGAAACACCATATATTTT. Protein sequence: CASSTKQGTLGNTIYF.

The sample holds one count of this clone. The CDR3 nucleotides are TGTGCCAGCAGCCAAGGGTCGACTAGCGGGAACACCGGGGAGCTGTTTTTT. Amino acids: CASSQGSTSGNTGELFF. The genes are TRBV4-2 and TRBJ2-2, with 9 nucleotides matching TRBD2. Trimming cost V 1 base and J 1 base; bases outside gene matches: 4. Germline loops: CDR1 LGHNA, CDR2 YNFKEQ. The CDR3 covers 17 residues.

A note on this clone: At one boundary the junction diverges from the germline segment, which might be a read error. The V call is TRBV7-9, the J call TRBJ2-7; D is ambiguous. The germline gives CDR1 SEHNR, CDR2 FQNEAQ (reference sequence). The CDR3 runs to 13 residues. The DNA for the CDR3 is TGTGCCAGCGGCTTGCAGGACTCCTACGAGCAGTACTTC. Protein: CASGLQDSYEQYF.

The chain has TRBV7-9 and TRBJ2-7; TRBD1 or TRBD2 may be the D gene (5 bases each). This CDR3 is 16 amino acids long. V gave up 5 bases and J gave up 6 bases, with 23 bases separating them. In germline, CDR1 is SEHNR, CDR2 FQNEAQ (reference sequence). The CDR3 coding sequence is TGTGCCAGCAGCACCCAACTACGGGACGTCCAGCCCGAGCAGTACTTC. It encodes CASSTQLRDVQPEQYF.